The 28 T cell receptor beta chains below all came from one sample that was sequenced in a study of T-cell reconstitution after alpha-beta-depleted transplantation in children (dated by TCRdb to about 2016). Explained via the paper, the treatment or condition label denotes: allogeneic hematopoietic cell transplantation with graft depleted of TCRalphabeta T cells and CD19 B cells. The receptor library was made with PCR. These reads were obtained on an Illumina HiSeq 2500. TCR library preparation used molecular barcoding, with unique molecular identifiers applied to normalize quantification of the TCRbeta repertoire. TCRdb passed the public sequencing reads through fastp at Q25 and MiXCR, retaining productive beta sequences. Here each entry gathers all rows of one CDR3 protein and keeps the most common genes and DNA. A total of 250,000 or so distinct CDR3 sequences appear in this sample, about 24% of them only once. The ten largest account for 4.5% to 5.5% of the sample.

Sequenced material: PBMCs, mostly from graft donor cells, taken 360 days after TCRalphabeta/CD19-depleted stem cell transplant. These receptors all stem from a female patient aged 2-15 years who had a stem cell transplant for congenital amegakaryocytic thrombocytopenia, so the T cells may come from the graft donor.

The chain recombines TRBV12-3 or TRBV12-4 with TRBJ1-1; D call uncertain. The CDR3 length is 12 residues. V gave up 6 bases and J gave up 4 bases, with 9 bases separating them. As DNA, the CDR3 is TGTGCCAGCAGCGACATGGTCACTGAAGCTTTCTTT. It translates to CASSDMVTEAFF.

The chain couples TRBV7-2 to TRBJ1-6; D is possibly TRBD1 (5 bases). The length of the CDR3 is 15 residues. From germline, CDR1 is SGHTA and CDR2 FQGNSA. Trimming shortened V by 2 bases and J by 3 bases, and 8 bases separated the two germline ends. CDR3 residues: CASSLNRLYNSPLHF. DNA for the CDR3: TGTGCCAGCAGCTTAAACAGGCTCTATAATTCACCCCTCCACTTT.

V and J are TRBV6-1 and TRBJ2-1; TRBD2 matches at 11 bases. Trimming cost V 6 bases and J 6 bases; bases outside gene matches: 10. This CDR3 spans 16 amino acids. The germline gives CDR1 MNHNS, CDR2 SASEGT. The CDR3 here is CASRTSLAGGPNEQFF. The CDR3 bases are TGTGCCAGCAGGACTAGTCTAGCGGGGGGACCCAATGAGCAGTTCTTC.

The chain combines TRBV29-1 with TRBJ2-1; D is possibly TRBD2 (5 bases). V was pared by 4 bases and J by 10 bases, with 20 bases between. CDR1 is SQVTM, CDR2 ANQGSEA, per germline. The CDR3 totals 14 residues. The CDR3, as DNA: TGCAGCGTTGCCAGAACGGACTCCCTTAGCGAGCAGTTCTTC. Its protein product is CSVARTDSLSEQFF.

V gene TRBV4-2 combines with J gene TRBJ1-2; 9 bases match TRBD1. Germline CDR1 LGHNA, CDR2 YNFKEQ. The V and J ends lost 0 bases and 4 bases, in that order; junction bases with no gene match: 6. The length of the CDR3 is 16 residues. This CDR3 is CASSQDRTGAGYGYTF. Here the CDR3 DNA reads TGTGCCAGCAGCCAAGATAGGACAGGGGCAGGCTATGGCTACACCTTC.

This chain uses TRBV7-2 with TRBJ1-3; D is uncertain. Germline-derived CDR1 and CDR2 are SGHTA and FQGNSA. Trimming cost V 8 bases and J 0 bases, with 11 bases left between them. This CDR3 is built from 14 residues. This CDR3 is CASGLTSSGNTIYF. CDR3 in DNA: TGTGCCAGCGGATTGACGAGCTCTGGAAACACCATATATTTT.

This clonotype was picked up many times. The CDR3 here is CASSLGVPWGAGTDTQYF. CDR3 nucleotide sequence: TGTGCCAGCAGCTTAGGGGTACCGTGGGGGGCCGGCACAGATACGCAGTATTTT. The chain is built from TRBV11-2 and TRBJ2-3; D might be TRBD1 or TRBD2, each matching 6 bases. The ends were cut back, 1 base at V and 1 base at J, with 18 bases in the middle. CDR1 is SGHAT, CDR2 FQNNGV, per germline. This CDR3 region has 18 residues.

There are a few counts of this clonotype. This chain uses TRBV4-1 with TRBJ1-5; 10 nucleotides match TRBD1. CDR3 length: 15 residues. Germline CDR1 is MGHRA and CDR2 is YSYEKL. J was trimmed by 8 bases and V by 2 bases; bases with no gene match: 6. The CDR3 region is CASSQTTGTGEPQHF. In DNA, the CDR3 is TGCGCCAGCAGCCAAACGACAGGGACAGGGGAGCCCCAGCATTTT.

The V and J genes are TRBV20-1 and TRBJ1-2, with 10 bases matching TRBD1. With 5 bases clipped from V and 0 bases from J, the junction kept 6 bases outside the gene matches. Per the germline V gene, CDR1 is DFQATT and CDR2 is SNEGSKA (reference sequence). The CDR3 consists of 15 residues. The CDR3 here is CSAGTGARPNYGYTF. The CDR3 DNA reads as TGCAGTGCTGGGACAGGGGCCCGGCCTAACTATGGCTACACCTTC.

The J gene is TRBJ1-2, the V gene TRBV4-2, with a possible D match to TRBD1 (6 bases). Between the trimmed V and J ends, which lost 0 bases and 7 bases, there was a span of 9 bases. CDR1 is LGHNA, CDR2 YNFKEQ, per germline. This CDR3 has 13 residues. The DNA for the CDR3 is TGTGCCAGCAGCCAAGAAGGACAGCCTGGCTACACCTTC. Encoded protein: CASSQEGQPGYTF.

This clonotype was observed many times. The chain carries TRBV5-1 and TRBJ2-2; D not resolved. Trimming left V 0 bases short and J 3 bases short, with 3 bases between. This CDR3 contains 13 residues. Germline V gene data show CDR1 as SGHRS and CDR2 as YFSETQ. Here the CDR3 reads CASSLEYTGELFF. Written as DNA, the CDR3 is TGCGCCAGCAGCTTGGAATACACCGGGGAGCTGTTTTTT.

The chain couples TRBV7-2 to TRBJ1-6; D unclear. The CDR3 loop spans 16 amino acids. Trimming left V 2 bases short and J 5 bases short, with 13 bases between. Germline CDR1 SGHTA, CDR2 FQGNSA. The CDR3 loop is CASSLRAIGNNSPLHF. Written as DNA, the CDR3 is TGTGCCAGCAGCTTAAGGGCGATTGGCAATAATTCACCCCTCCACTTT.

The chain employs TRBV7-8 and TRBJ2-1; D gene uncertain. The germline CDR1 and CDR2 sequences are SGHVS and FQNEAQ. The CDR3 sequence is 15 residues long. V was pared by 5 bases and J by 1 base, with 12 bases between. The CDR3 region is CASSGARRSYNEQFF. CDR3 sequence (DNA): TGTGCCAGCAGCGGCGCTAGGCGTTCCTACAATGAGCAGTTCTTC.

V usage is TRBV6-5 and J usage is TRBJ1-2; no clear D. Germline values: CDR1 MNHEY, CDR2 SVGAGI. The V and J ends lost 0 bases and 2 bases respectively, with 10 bases between them. This CDR3 has 15 residues. The CDR3 nucleotides are TGTGCCAGCAGTTACTCACAAGAGGGAAACTATGGCTACACCTTC. Translated, it gives CASSYSQEGNYGYTF.

CDR3 protein: CAISEGGLRGMNTEAFF. DNA of the CDR3: TGTGCCATCAGTGAGGGCGGCCTCCGGGGGATGAACACTGAAGCTTTCTTT. V and J are TRBV10-3 and TRBJ1-1; the D gene is possibly TRBD1 (5 bases). The CDR3 contains 17 residues. Trimming removed 2 bases at V and 0 bases at J, with 16 bases between. The germline gives CDR1 ENHRY, CDR2 SYGVKD.

This clonotype was seen at least ten times. The chain is built from TRBV12-3 or TRBV12-4 and TRBJ2-1, with D possibly being TRBD2 (6 bases). The CDR3 runs 15 residues. V shed 7 bases and J shed 3 bases, with 16 bases lying between them. CDR3 protein: CASTAGPPYYNEQFF. CDR3 sequence (DNA): TGTGCCAGCACCGCGGGACCCCCGTACTACAATGAGCAGTTCTTC.

V usage is TRBV3-1 and J usage is TRBJ2-3; TRBD2 matches 14 bases. Germline loops: CDR1 LGHDT, CDR2 YNNKEL (reference sequence). With V trimmed by 1 base and J by 5 bases, 8 bases remained unmatched. The CDR3 has 18 amino acids. Here the CDR3 DNA reads TGTGCCAGCAGCCAAGCAAACCCGGGACTAGCGGGAGAAGATACGCAGTATTTT. Translated: CASSQANPGLAGEDTQYF.

The V gene is TRBV25-1, the J gene TRBJ2-3; D may be TRBD2 (5 bases). Germline V gene sequence: CDR1 MGHDK, CDR2 SYGVNS. The CDR3 runs to 13 residues. V was shortened by 3 bases and J by 4 bases, with 8 bases between the two germline ends. The CDR3 coding sequence is TGTGCCAGCAGTGAGCGGCGGGCAGATACGCAGTATTTT. Translation gives CASSERRADTQYF.

The V and J genes are TRBV7-2 and TRBJ2-3; D not certain. Germline V gives CDR1 SGHTA, CDR2 FQGNSA. V lost 2 bases to trimming and J lost 2 bases, with 8 bases between them. The CDR3 covers 14 residues. CDR3 in DNA: TGTGCCAGCAGCTTACAGATTAACACAGATACGCAGTATTTT. It yields the protein CASSLQINTDTQYF.

This clonotype was seen a few times. The chain is built from TRBV4-1 and TRBJ2-5, with 8 bases matching TRBD2. CDR1 MGHRA and CDR2 YSYEKL come from the germline V gene. With 3 bases clipped from V and 2 bases from J, the junction kept 5 bases outside the gene matches. The CDR3 consists of 15 residues. The CDR3 bases are TGCGCCAGCAGCCAGCGGGGGGCAGCTCAAGAGACCCAGTACTTC. The encoded protein is CASSQRGAAQETQYF.

There are a few counts of this clonotype. The CDR3 DNA reads TGTGCCAGCAGCCGGATACTAACTAGCACAGATACGCAGTATTTT. It encodes CASSRILTSTDTQYF. The V call is TRBV11-2, the J call TRBJ2-3; no reliable D call. Per germline, CDR1 SGHAT and CDR2 FQNNGV. The V end lost 5 bases, the J end lost 0 bases, and 12 bases lay between the germline ends. The CDR3 totals 15 residues.

This rearrangement joins TRBV3-1 to TRBJ1-2; 10 bases agree with TRBD1. Germline loops: CDR1 LGHDT, CDR2 YNNKEL (reference sequence). This CDR3 has 14 residues. V trimming: 4 bases; J trimming: 4 bases; junction bases outside the gene matches: 3. This chain's CDR3 is CASSRQGAPYGYTF. Here the CDR3 DNA reads TGTGCCAGCAGCCGACAGGGGGCTCCCTATGGCTACACCTTC.

In this sample, this clonotype turned up a few times. The rearrangement joins TRBV30 to TRBJ1-6, with 8 bases lining up with TRBD1. The ends lost 4 bases at V and 14 bases at J; junction bases unmatched: 10. This CDR3 contains 13 residues. Germline CDR1 and CDR2: GTSNPN and SVGIG (reference sequence). CDR3 residues: CAWKWGQATTLHF. As DNA, the CDR3 is TGTGCCTGGAAATGGGGACAGGCTACGACCCTCCACTTT.

This clonotype has more than one count but fewer than ten. The chain couples TRBV20-1 to TRBJ2-1, with unresolved D. Trimming removed 5 bases at V and 4 bases at J, with 9 bases between. The germline V gene encodes CDR1 DFQATT and CDR2 SNEGSKA (reference sequence). This CDR3 contains 12 residues. The CDR3 DNA follows: TGCAGTGCTCTATTGGGGTACAATGAGCAGTTCTTC. It encodes CSALLGYNEQFF.

This clonotype was picked up many times. V and J are TRBV7-8 and TRBJ2-5, with D maybe TRBD1 (5 bases). V gave up 2 bases and J gave up 3 bases, with 7 bases separating them. Germline loops: CDR1 SGHVS, CDR2 FQNEAQ. This CDR3 region has 13 residues. The CDR3 reads CASSLRQKETQYF. CDR3 nucleotide sequence: TGTGCCAGCAGCTTACGACAGAAAGAGACCCAGTACTTC.

This clonotype was detected many times. The rearrangement links TRBV29-1 to TRBJ2-3, with a weak D call TRBD2 (6 bases). There are 14 residues in the CDR3. From germline, CDR1 is SQVTM and CDR2 ANQGSEA. With 5 bases removed from V and 4 bases from J, the gap between germline ends came to 16 bases. CDR3 sequence reads: CSVRLPPGADTQYF. Written as DNA, the CDR3 is TGCAGCGTTCGGCTTCCCCCGGGAGCAGATACGCAGTATTTT.

This clonotype was observed a few times. This rearrangement joins TRBV6-2 or TRBV6-3 to TRBJ1-1, with D tentatively TRBD1 (6 bases). The germline V gene encodes CDR1 MNHEY and CDR2 SVGEGT. The CDR3 runs 16 residues. V was clipped by 7 bases and J by 2 bases, with 20 bases between them. In nucleotides, the CDR3 is TGTGCCAGCAAACCCCCGGAGAGGGGGTCTAACACTGAAGCTTTCTTT. Translating gives CASKPPERGSNTEAFF.

The chain carries TRBV10-3 and TRBJ2-1; possibly TRBD2 for D (6 bases). The CDR3 is 11 residues long. Germline CDR1 is ENHRY and CDR2 is SYGVKD. V was clipped by 8 bases and J by 9 bases, with 11 bases between them. The CDR3 protein is CAIGVGSEQFF. The DNA of the CDR3 is TGTGCCATCGGTGTCGGGAGTGAGCAGTTCTTC.